Given below is one T cell receptor (beta chain) in context. This receptor's antigen is unknown. One base away there is no much larger clone; base qualities are not given. CDR3 length: 15 amino acids, cysteine to phenylalanine. Only the CDR3 region is kept as DNA, spanning 45 bases read in frame from base 1. V has 10 bases trimmed and J has 11 bases trimmed; junction bases matching no gene number 21. Per the germline V gene, SNHLY is the CDR1 and FYNNEI is the CDR2. Ophthalmopathy patients had moderately to severely active disease, Clinical Activity Score of at least 3, NOSPECS grade of at least 4, and disease duration under 3 months. Patients were excluded if they had other autoimmune diseases, uncontrolled infections, pregnancy or lactation. Diagnosis relied on clinical symptoms, serum thyroxine, TRAb, thyroid ultrasound and orbital computed tomography. PBMCs were isolated from 8 to 10 ml of fresh peripheral blood by Ficoll-Paque density gradient centrifugation. Total RNA was extracted using Trizol reagent, and RNA quality was checked on an Agilent 2100 Bioanalyzer.

These data are taken from a study of Graves' ophthalmopathy and Graves' hyperthyroidism (dated by TCRdb to the late 2010s). Turning to the overall study: Peripheral blood was collected at initial diagnosis, prior to any treatment. To explore V-J signatures that separate ophthalmopathy from hyperthyroidism, a discovery set of approximately 100 patients was enrolled, consisting of 43 with ophthalmopathy and around 60 with stable hyperthyroidism. For independent validation, a separate cohort was made up of 18 hyperthyroidism patients plus 17 patients who later progressed from hyperthyroidism to ophthalmopathy. Following sample collection, hyperthyroidism patients were given methimazole at a starting dose of 30 mg daily, and ophthalmopathy patients were given high-dose intravenous methylprednisolone. In total, some 140 blood samples were TCR-sequenced: 40 to 45 ophthalmopathy, roughly 80 hyperthyroidism and around 17 hyperthyroidism-to-ophthalmopathy patients. In roughly 6 hyperthyroidism patients, T-cell repertoires of thyroid tissue and blood were compared. TCR beta repertoire signatures were used to distinguish Graves' ophthalmopathy from Graves' hyperthyroidism and to predict progression to ophthalmopathy. Study-wide findings and limitations: Ophthalmopathy was separated from stable hyperthyroidism by the 13-signature model with about 90% sensitivity and 81% to 84% specificity in cross-validation and with 80%/75% in the test set. In validation, the model predicted ophthalmopathy progression with about 70% sensitivity and approximately 78% specificity; 12 predicted patients were CT-confirmed with GO in a median of around 6 months. Sample size was not predetermined statistically, and investigators were not blinded to group allocation. Most expanded thyroid clonotypes with frequency above 0.001 were also detected in blood, suggesting blood repertoires may reflect the thyroid immune response.

TCR beta CDR3 regions were amplified from RNA transcripts for repertoire sequencing. HTBI primers and the Qiagen OneStep RT-PCR kit were used in a first-round RT-PCR, which was followed by a second-round multiplex PCR, size selection and purification. Libraries were sequenced paired-end with 100 bp reads on an Illumina HiSeq2000. On the authors' methods: Reads were processed with SOAPnuke, discarding reads with adapters, uncalled bases, mean Phred below 15, or no exact constant-primer or identifier match. COPE v1.2.5 was used to merge high-quality paired reads. Each unique nucleotide sequence was defined as a clonotype, and clonotypes were aligned to IMGT TRB V, D and J references with MiTCR v1.1. The analysis was limited to V-J combinations with a frequency above 0.0001, which together covered 99.2% of repertoires. For each V-J combination, a TCR clonal expansion and chaos score was defined as the ratio of F50 clonal expansion to chaos observed in the TCRdist matrix. Welch's t-statistics and random forest were used to reduce the features to about a dozen V-J combinations, which were then used as input to a naive Bayes classifier. Thyroid-blood repertoire similarity was quantified with the Morisita-Horn index. The raw public data were reprocessed by TCRdb itself: fastp quality trimming at Q25, MiXCR clonotype calling, in-frame beta chains only. Duplicate CDR3 protein sequences are folded into a single record with the most common DNA and genes. The V and J calls were not made by the authors but by TCRdb's processing. The sample table lists 260,000 or so distinct CDR3 sequences, 45% of them with a count of one. Around half of the sample rests with the top ten.

Recombination joined TRBV2 with TRBJ2-5, with 8 bases in between that match TRBD1. This TCR was recovered from an adult man with Graves' ophthalmopathy. What was sequenced was peripheral blood. The CDR3 corresponds to CATMTGALSTDTQYF. In nucleotides, the sequence is TGTGCCACGATGACAGGGGCTTTAAGCACAGATACGCAGTACTTC.